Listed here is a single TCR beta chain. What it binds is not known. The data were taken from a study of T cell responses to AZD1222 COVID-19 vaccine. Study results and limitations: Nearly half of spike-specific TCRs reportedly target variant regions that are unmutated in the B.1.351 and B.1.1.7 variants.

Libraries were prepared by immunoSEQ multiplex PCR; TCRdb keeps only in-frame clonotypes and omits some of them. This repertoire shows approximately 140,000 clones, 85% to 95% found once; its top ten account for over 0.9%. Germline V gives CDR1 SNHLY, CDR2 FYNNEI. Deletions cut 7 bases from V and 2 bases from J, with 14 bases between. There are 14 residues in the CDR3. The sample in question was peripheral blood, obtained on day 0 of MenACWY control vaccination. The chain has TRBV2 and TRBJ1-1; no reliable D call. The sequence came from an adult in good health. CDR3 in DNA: TGTGCCAGCATCGGCAGTTTTCGAAACACTGAAGCTTTCTTT. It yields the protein CASIGSFRNTEAFF.